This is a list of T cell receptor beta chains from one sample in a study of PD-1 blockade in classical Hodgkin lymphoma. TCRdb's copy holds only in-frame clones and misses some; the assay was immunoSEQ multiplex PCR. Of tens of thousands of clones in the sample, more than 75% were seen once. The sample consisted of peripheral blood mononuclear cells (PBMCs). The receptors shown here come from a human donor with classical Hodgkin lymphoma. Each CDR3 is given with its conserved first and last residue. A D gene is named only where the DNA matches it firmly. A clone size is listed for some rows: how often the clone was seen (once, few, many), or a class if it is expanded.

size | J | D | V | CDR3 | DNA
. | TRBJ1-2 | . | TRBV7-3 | CASSFPGYGYTF | TGTGCCAGCAGTTTTCCAGGGTATGGCTACACCTTC
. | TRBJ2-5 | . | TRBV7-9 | CASSPGGAQYF | TGTGCCAGCAGCCCAGGAGGGGCCCAGTACTTC
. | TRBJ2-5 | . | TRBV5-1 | CASSSSGRNYQETQYF | TGCGCCAGCAGCTCGAGTGGCCGGAACTACCAAGAGACCCAGTACTTC
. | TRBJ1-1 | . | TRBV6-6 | CASSFTMNTEAFF | TGTGCCAGCAGTTTCACCATGAACACTGAAGCTTTCTTT
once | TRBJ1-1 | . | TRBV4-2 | CASSQDVSFMNTEAFF | TGTGCCAGCAGCCAAGATGTCAGCTTCATGAACACTGAAGCTTTCTTT
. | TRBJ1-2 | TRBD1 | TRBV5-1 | CASSSTGRNGYGYTF | TGCGCCAGCAGCTCGACAGGGAGGAACGGCTATGGCTACACCTTC
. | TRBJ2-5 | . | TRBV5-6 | CASSSRQETQYF | TGTGCCAGCAGCTCTAGACAAGAGACCCAGTACTTC
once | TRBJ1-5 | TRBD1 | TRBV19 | CASSATAGTGDQPQHF | TGTGCCAGTAGTGCAACCGCCGGGACAGGGGATCAGCCCCAGCATTTT
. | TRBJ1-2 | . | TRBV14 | CASSQFSGVIQNYGYTF | TGTGCCAGCAGCCAATTTAGCGGTGTGATTCAAAACTATGGCTACACCTTC
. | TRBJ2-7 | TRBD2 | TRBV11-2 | CASSLDGLAGEQYF | TGTGCCAGCAGCTTAGATGGGCTAGCGGGCGAGCAGTACTTC
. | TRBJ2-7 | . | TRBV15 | CATSRDIGAYEQYF | TGTGCCACCAGCAGAGACATAGGGGCCTACGAGCAGTACTTC
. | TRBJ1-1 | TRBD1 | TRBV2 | CASSGTANTEAFF | TGTGCCAGCAGCGGGACAGCAAACACTGAAGCTTTCTTT
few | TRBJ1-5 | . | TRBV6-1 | CASMEEGRAQPQHF | TGTGCCAGCATGGAAGAGGGCAGGGCGCAGCCCCAGCATTTT
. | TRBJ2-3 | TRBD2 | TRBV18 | CASSPPSGGTDTQYF | TGTGCCAGCTCACCCCCTAGCGGGGGCACAGATACGCAGTATTTT
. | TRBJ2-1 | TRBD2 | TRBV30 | CAWSAGSWASGRAVSYNEQFF | TGTGCCTGGAGTGCAGGTTCCTGGGCTAGCGGGAGGGCCGTCTCCTACAATGAGCAGTTCTTC
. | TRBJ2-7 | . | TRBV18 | CASSPNREYEQYF | TGTGCCAGCTCACCGAACAGGGAATACGAGCAGTACTTC
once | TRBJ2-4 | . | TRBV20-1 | CSARDRVIQYF | TGCAGTGCTAGAGATCGAGTCATTCAGTACTTC
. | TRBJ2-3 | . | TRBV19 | CASSIMGTLGTDTQYF | TGTGCCAGTAGTATTATGGGGACCCTTGGCACAGATACGCAGTATTTT
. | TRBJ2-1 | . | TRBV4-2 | CASSQELAQARGEQFF | TGTGCCAGCAGCCAAGAACTAGCTCAAGCCCGTGGTGAGCAGTTCTTC
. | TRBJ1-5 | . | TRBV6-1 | CASSGEQGQPQHF | TGTGCCAGCAGCGGAGAACAGGGTCAGCCCCAGCATTTT
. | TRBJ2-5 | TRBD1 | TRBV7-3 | CASSRQGFQETQYF | TGTGCCAGCAGCCGACAGGGCTTCCAAGAGACCCAGTACTTC
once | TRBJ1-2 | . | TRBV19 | CASRGQGYGYTF | TGTGCCAGCCGAGGGCAGGGGTACGGCTACACCTTC
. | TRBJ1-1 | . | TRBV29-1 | CSVQGVSPASNTEAFF | TGCAGCGTCCAAGGAGTCTCACCCGCTTCGAACACTGAAGCTTTCTTT
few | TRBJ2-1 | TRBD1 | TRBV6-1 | CASSDTGTEYNEQFF | TGTGCCAGCAGTGATACCGGGACAGAGTACAATGAGCAGTTCTTC
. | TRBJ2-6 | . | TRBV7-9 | CASSRGPGPNSGANVLTF | TGTGCCAGCAGCCGAGGACCAGGGCCGAACTCTGGGGCCAACGTCCTGACTTTC
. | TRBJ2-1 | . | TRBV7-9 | CASTSDPYNEQFF | TGTGCCAGCACCTCTGACCCTTACAATGAGCAGTTCTTC
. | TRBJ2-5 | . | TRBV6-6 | CASSHREQETQYF | TGTGCCAGCAGCCACAGGGAGCAAGAGACCCAGTACTTC
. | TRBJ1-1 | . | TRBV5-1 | CASSLGDIMGTEAFF | TGCGCCAGCAGCTTGGGTGATATAATGGGCACTGAAGCTTTCTTT
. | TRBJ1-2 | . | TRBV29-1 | CSVGDSAIGYTF | TGCAGCGTTGGGGACTCAGCTATTGGCTACACCTTC
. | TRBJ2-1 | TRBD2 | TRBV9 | CASSGDSGRPGESEQFF | TGTGCCAGCAGCGGCGACAGCGGGAGGCCGGGAGAGAGTGAGCAGTTCTTC
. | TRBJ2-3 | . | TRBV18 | CASSPWADTQYF | TGTGCCAGCTCCCCCTGGGCAGATACGCAGTATTTT
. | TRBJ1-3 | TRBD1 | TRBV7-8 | CASSKPPTGTGNTIYF | TGTGCCAGCAGCAAACCTCCGACAGGGACTGGAAACACCATATATTTT
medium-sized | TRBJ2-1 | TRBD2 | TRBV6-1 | CASSELAGSYNEQFF | TGTGCCAGCAGTGAACTAGCGGGATCCTACAATGAGCAGTTCTTC